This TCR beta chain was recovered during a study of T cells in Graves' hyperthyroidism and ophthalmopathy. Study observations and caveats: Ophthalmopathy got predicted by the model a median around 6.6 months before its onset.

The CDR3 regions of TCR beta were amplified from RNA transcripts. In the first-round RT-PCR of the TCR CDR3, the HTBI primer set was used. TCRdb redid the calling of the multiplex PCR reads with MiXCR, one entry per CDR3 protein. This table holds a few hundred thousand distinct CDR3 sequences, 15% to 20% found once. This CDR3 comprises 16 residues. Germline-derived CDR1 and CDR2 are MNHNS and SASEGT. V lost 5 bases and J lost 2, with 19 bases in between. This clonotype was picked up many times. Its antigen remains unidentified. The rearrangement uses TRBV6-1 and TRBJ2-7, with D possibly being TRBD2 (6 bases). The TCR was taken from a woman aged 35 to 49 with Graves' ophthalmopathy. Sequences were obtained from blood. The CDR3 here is CASSIYLRGLTYEQYF. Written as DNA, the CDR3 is TGTGCCAGCAGTATATACCTCCGGGGACTCACCTACGAGCAGTACTTC.